This T cell receptor (beta chain) originates from a study of neoadjuvant anti-PD-1 for oral cavity cancer. Time point reported: after neoadjuvant nivolumab, at surgical resection. TCRdb keeps only in-frame clones here, not all; method: immunoSEQ multiplex PCR. The table shows 65,000 to 70,000 clones, with about 86% occurring only once. The ends lost 6 bases at V and 4 bases at J; junction bases unmatched: 7. The V gene's germline CDR1 is SGHAT and CDR2 FQNNGV. The CDR3 covers 15 residues. The chain links TRBV11-2 to TRBJ2-1; TRBD2 matches 9 bases. Here the sequenced sample was PBMCs, taken after nivolumab (anti-PD-1) treatment. This sequence originates from a person between 40 and 85 years old with oral cavity squamous cell carcinoma. The CDR3 protein is CASSPLAGLYNEQFF. CDR3 in DNA: TGTGCCAGCAGTCCGCTAGCGGGGCTATACAATGAGCAGTTCTTC.